This T cell receptor beta chain was identified in a study of blood T cell repertoires in COVID-19. Background on the study: The United States, Italy and Spain supplied acute and convalescent COVID-19 samples.

TCRdb keeps only in-frame clones here, not all; method: immunoSEQ multiplex PCR. The sample yields 190,000 or so clones, 80% to 90% seen once. This CDR3 contains 15 residues. Trimming removed 2 bases from V and 10 bases from J; junction bases left unmatched: 9. Germline V gives CDR1 SGHDT, CDR2 YYEEEE. Sequencing was performed on peripheral blood. The receptor was derived from a woman aged 70-85 years with acute or convalescent COVID-19. The chain carries TRBV5-6 and TRBJ1-6; 7 nucleotides line up with TRBD1. The CDR3 protein is CASSLSRQGRSPLHF. Here the CDR3 DNA reads TGTGCCAGCAGCTTATCTCGACAGGGAAGGTCACCCCTCCACTTT.